Listed below are T cell receptor beta chains from one sample, sequenced in a study of cytomegalovirus exposure and HLA in healthy donors. Sequenced by immunoSEQ multiplex PCR; TCRdb stores in-frame clones only, minus some. The table records some 130,000 clones, roughly three quarters of them present only once. Material for sequencing was PBMCs. The receptors shown here come from a woman between 40 and 55 years old in good health and CMV-seronegative. The CDR3 runs from the conserved cysteine through the conserved F or W. A D gene is named only where the DNA matches it firmly. Part of the rows lack a size; the others show once, few, many or a class for expanded clones.

abundance: NA; j_gene: TRBJ2-7; d_gene: TRBD2; v_gene: TRBV7-9; CDR3nt: TGTGCCAGCAGCTCGACAGCGGGGGAGCAGTACTTC; CDR3aa: CASSSTAGEQYF
abundance: NA; j_gene: TRBJ1-2; d_gene: TRBD1; v_gene: TRBV27; CDR3nt: TGTGCCAGTAAACGACAGGGGGCAAACTATGGCTACACCTTC; CDR3aa: CASKRQGANYGYTF
abundance: NA; j_gene: TRBJ2-7; d_gene: TRBD1; v_gene: TRBV5-1; CDR3nt: TGCGCCAGCAGCTTGAAAAATCATATGGGACAGGGGACCTACGAGCAGTACTTC; CDR3aa: CASSLKNHMGQGTYEQYF
abundance: NA; j_gene: TRBJ1-4; d_gene: TRBD1; v_gene: TRBV2; CDR3nt: TGTGCCAGCAAGCCGGGACAGGGACCTAATGAAAAACTGTTTTTT; CDR3aa: CASKPGQGPNEKLFF
abundance: once; j_gene: TRBJ2-5; d_gene: NA; v_gene: TRBV7-2; CDR3nt: TGTGCCAGCAGCTTAGGAAGGGATCGGGAGCAGTACTTC; CDR3aa: CASSLGRDREQYF
abundance: NA; j_gene: TRBJ2-5; d_gene: TRBD2; v_gene: TRBV6-4; CDR3nt: TGTGCCAGCAGTGACGGGCGGGAGGTGGGAGAGACCCAGTACTTC; CDR3aa: CASSDGREVGETQYF
abundance: few; j_gene: TRBJ1-3; d_gene: NA; v_gene: TRBV6-5; CDR3nt: TGTGCCAGCAGCCTGGTGAGCTCTGGAAACACCATATATTTT; CDR3aa: CASSLVSSGNTIYF
abundance: NA; j_gene: TRBJ2-7; d_gene: TRBD2; v_gene: TRBV19; CDR3nt: TGTGCCAGTAGCACTTACAGGCTAGCGGGGGTTGGTGAGCAGTACTTC; CDR3aa: CASSTYRLAGVGEQYF
abundance: NA; j_gene: TRBJ1-4; d_gene: TRBD1; v_gene: TRBV9; CDR3nt: TGTGCCAGCAGCCCCGGTACCGGGACAGGGAATGAAAAGCTGTTTTTT; CDR3aa: CASSPGTGTGNEKLFF
abundance: NA; j_gene: TRBJ2-1; d_gene: TRBD2; v_gene: TRBV5-1; CDR3nt: TGCGCCAGCAGTTTTAGCGGGAGGGCCCCCTACAATGAGCAGTTCTTC; CDR3aa: CASSFSGRAPYNEQFF
abundance: NA; j_gene: TRBJ2-1; d_gene: TRBD2; v_gene: TRBV7-9; CDR3nt: TGTGCCAGCAGCGTACGACTAGCGGGGTTGTACAATGAGCAGTTCTTC; CDR3aa: CASSVRLAGLYNEQFF
abundance: NA; j_gene: TRBJ2-3; d_gene: NA; v_gene: TRBV2; CDR3nt: TGTGCCAGCGAGGGGGGGAGCACAGATACGCAGTATTTT; CDR3aa: CASEGGSTDTQYF
abundance: NA; j_gene: TRBJ1-2; d_gene: NA; v_gene: TRBV2; CDR3nt: TGTGCCAGCAGTAATGGGGGGGACTATGGCTACACCTTC; CDR3aa: CASSNGGDYGYTF
abundance: NA; j_gene: TRBJ2-2; d_gene: NA; v_gene: TRBV5-1; CDR3nt: TGCGCCAGCAGCTTAGCGAGGACCGGGGAGCTGTTTTTT; CDR3aa: CASSLARTGELFF
abundance: NA; j_gene: TRBJ1-1; d_gene: NA; v_gene: TRBV25-1; CDR3nt: TGTGCCAGCAGTGAATCCTTAGGGCAGGGCCCCACTGAAGCTTTCTTT; CDR3aa: CASSESLGQGPTEAFF
abundance: once; j_gene: TRBJ2-7; d_gene: NA; v_gene: TRBV19; CDR3nt: TGTGCCAGTAGTATATATGCGGGAAATCGCTACGAGCAGTACTTC; CDR3aa: CASSIYAGNRYEQYF
abundance: NA; j_gene: TRBJ2-2; d_gene: TRBD2; v_gene: TRBV7-8; CDR3nt: TGTGCCAGCAGCTTAGGTGCGGGGGCCGGGGAGCTGTTTTTT; CDR3aa: CASSLGAGAGELFF
abundance: NA; j_gene: TRBJ2-3; d_gene: NA; v_gene: TRBV6-1; CDR3nt: TGTGCCAGCAGTCAAAGGGGGACGTCAGATACGCAGTATTTT; CDR3aa: CASSQRGTSDTQYF
abundance: NA; j_gene: TRBJ2-2; d_gene: NA; v_gene: TRBV19; CDR3nt: TGTGCCAGTAGTAGGCGGGGTGGGACGAACACCGGGGAGCTGTTTTTT; CDR3aa: CASSRRGGTNTGELFF
abundance: NA; j_gene: TRBJ1-5; d_gene: NA; v_gene: TRBV27; CDR3nt: TGTGCCAGCAGTCCCCACAGTAATAGCAATCAGCCCCAGCATTTT; CDR3aa: CASSPHSNSNQPQHF
abundance: NA; j_gene: TRBJ2-7; d_gene: TRBD1; v_gene: TRBV28; CDR3nt: TGTGCCAGCAGTTTCCACAGGGGGCAGCAGTACTTC; CDR3aa: CASSFHRGQQYF
abundance: NA; j_gene: TRBJ2-3; d_gene: TRBD2; v_gene: TRBV28; CDR3nt: TGTGCCAGCAGTTTGTCTAGCGGGAGAAGAGATACGCAGTATTTT; CDR3aa: CASSLSSGRRDTQYF
abundance: NA; j_gene: TRBJ1-6; d_gene: NA; v_gene: TRBV29-1; CDR3nt: TGCAGCGTTGAAGATCCCCACAGAGTACTCCAATGGTCACCCCTCCACTTT; CDR3aa: CSVEDPHRVLQWSPLHF
abundance: NA; j_gene: TRBJ2-1; d_gene: TRBD1; v_gene: TRBV28; CDR3nt: TGTGCCAGCAGTCTTAACGGCAGGGACAGGGGGAAGTACAATGAGCAGTTCTTC; CDR3aa: CASSLNGRDRGKYNEQFF
abundance: few; j_gene: TRBJ2-7; d_gene: TRBD2; v_gene: TRBV11-2; CDR3nt: TGTGCCAGCAGCTTAGTTCCGGGAGGGCCCCACTACGAGCAGTACTTC; CDR3aa: CASSLVPGGPHYEQYF
abundance: NA; j_gene: TRBJ2-3; d_gene: NA; v_gene: TRBV11-2; CDR3nt: TGTGCCAGCAGCTTAGGAGGGGGTGAGGTAGATACGCAGTATTTT; CDR3aa: CASSLGGGEVDTQYF
abundance: NA; j_gene: TRBJ2-7; d_gene: NA; v_gene: TRBV7-6; CDR3nt: TGTGCCAGCAGCTTAGCCGACAGGACCTACGAGCAGTACTTC; CDR3aa: CASSLADRTYEQYF
abundance: NA; j_gene: TRBJ2-1; d_gene: NA; v_gene: TRBV5-1; CDR3nt: TGCGCCAGCAAACTGGAGTCCTACAATGAGCAGTTCTTC; CDR3aa: CASKLESYNEQFF
abundance: once; j_gene: TRBJ1-6; d_gene: NA; v_gene: TRBV7-8; CDR3nt: TGTGCCAGCAGCTTAAGGCCGGGAGGGAGGCGAGCCAATAATTCACCCCTCCACTTT; CDR3aa: CASSLRPGGRRANNSPLHF
abundance: NA; j_gene: TRBJ2-5; d_gene: TRBD1; v_gene: TRBV27; CDR3nt: TGTGCCAGCGCAAGTTGGGACAGGGGCAACCAAGAGACCCAGTACTTC; CDR3aa: CASASWDRGNQETQYF
abundance: NA; j_gene: TRBJ1-1; d_gene: TRBD1; v_gene: TRBV6-5; CDR3nt: TGTGCCAGCAGTTACGACAGGGGGACTGAAGCTTTCTTT; CDR3aa: CASSYDRGTEAFF
abundance: NA; j_gene: TRBJ1-2; d_gene: NA; v_gene: TRBV15; CDR3nt: TGTGCCACCAGCAGAGATATCGCGGGGAAGGTGTACACCTTC; CDR3aa: CATSRDIAGKVYTF
abundance: NA; j_gene: TRBJ1-1; d_gene: NA; v_gene: TRBV28; CDR3nt: TGTGCCAGCAGTTTGCTCGCTGGAGGTATGGACACTGAAGCTTTCTTT; CDR3aa: CASSLLAGGMDTEAFF
abundance: NA; j_gene: TRBJ2-5; d_gene: TRBD2; v_gene: TRBV7-8; CDR3nt: TGTGCCAGCAGCTTAACGTTTAGCGGGAGGAACCAAGAGACCCAGTACTTC; CDR3aa: CASSLTFSGRNQETQYF
abundance: NA; j_gene: TRBJ2-5; d_gene: TRBD2; v_gene: TRBV2; CDR3nt: TGTGCCAGCAGGGGATCTTTCGCGACTAGCGGGGGAGGACCGGGGACCCAGTACTTC; CDR3aa: CASRGSFATSGGGPGTQYF
abundance: NA; j_gene: TRBJ2-7; d_gene: NA; v_gene: TRBV25-1; CDR3nt: TGTGCCAGCAGTGGAGGGTACGAGCAGTACTTC; CDR3aa: CASSGGYEQYF
abundance: NA; j_gene: TRBJ2-4; d_gene: NA; v_gene: TRBV10-1; CDR3nt: TGCGCCAGCAGTGAATTTGCGAGCCAGGGCATTCAGTACTTC; CDR3aa: CASSEFASQGIQYF